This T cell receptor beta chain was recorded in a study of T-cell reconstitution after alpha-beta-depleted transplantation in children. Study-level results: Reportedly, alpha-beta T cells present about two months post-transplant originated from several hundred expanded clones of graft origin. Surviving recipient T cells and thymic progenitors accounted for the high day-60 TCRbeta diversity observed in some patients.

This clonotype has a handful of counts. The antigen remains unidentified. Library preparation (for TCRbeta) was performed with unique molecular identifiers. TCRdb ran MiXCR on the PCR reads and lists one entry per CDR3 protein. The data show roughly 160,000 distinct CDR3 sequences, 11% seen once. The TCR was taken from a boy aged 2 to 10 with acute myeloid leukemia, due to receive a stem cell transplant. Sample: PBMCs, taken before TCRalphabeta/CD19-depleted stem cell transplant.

The CDR3 region is CASSLFRTSVADTQYF. The CDR3 DNA is TGTGCCAGCAGCCTCTTCCGGACTAGCGTGGCAGATACGCAGTATTTT. J is TRBJ2-3 and V is TRBV14; 9 bases agree with TRBD2. Germline CDR1 reads SGHDN; CDR2 reads FVKESK. J lost 4 bases, V lost 4 bases, and 9 bases had no gene match. This CDR3 comprises 16 residues.